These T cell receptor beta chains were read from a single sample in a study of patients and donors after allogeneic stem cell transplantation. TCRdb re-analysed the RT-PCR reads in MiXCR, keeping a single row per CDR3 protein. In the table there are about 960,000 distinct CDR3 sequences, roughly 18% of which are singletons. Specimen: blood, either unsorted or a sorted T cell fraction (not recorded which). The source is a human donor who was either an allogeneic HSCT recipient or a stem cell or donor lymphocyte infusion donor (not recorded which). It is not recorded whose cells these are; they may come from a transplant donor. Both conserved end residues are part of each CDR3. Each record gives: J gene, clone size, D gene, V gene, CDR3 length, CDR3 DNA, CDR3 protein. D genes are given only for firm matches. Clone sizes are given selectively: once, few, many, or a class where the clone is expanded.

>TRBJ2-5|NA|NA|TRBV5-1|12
TGCGCCAGCAGAATTTTACAAGAGACCCAGTACTTC
CASRILQETQYF
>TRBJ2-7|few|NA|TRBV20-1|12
TGCAGTGCTTATACCGGGGGCTACGAGCAGTACTTC
CSAYTGGYEQYF
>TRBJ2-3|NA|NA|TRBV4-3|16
TGCGCCAGCAGCCCCAGCCCCCCCCCGCCAGCAGATACGCAGTATTTT
CASSPSPPPPADTQYF
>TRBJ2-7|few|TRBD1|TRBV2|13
TGTGCCACTGGACAGGTGAACACCTACGAGCAGTACTTC
CATGQVNTYEQYF
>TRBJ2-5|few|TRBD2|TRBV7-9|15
TGTGCCAGCAGCTTACCGGGACTACCCCTAGAGACCCAGTACTTC
CASSLPGLPLETQYF
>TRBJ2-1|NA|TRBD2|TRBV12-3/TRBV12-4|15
TGTGCCAGCAGCGTGGGACTAGCGGGAGCTCAGGAGCAGTTCTTC
CASSVGLAGAQEQFF
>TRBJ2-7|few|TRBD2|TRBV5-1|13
TGCGCCAGCAGCGGGGGACTAGCCTACGAGCAGTACTTC
CASSGGLAYEQYF
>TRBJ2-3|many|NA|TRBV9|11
TGTGCCAGCAGCGTAGAGGATACGCAGTATTTT
CASSVEDTQYF
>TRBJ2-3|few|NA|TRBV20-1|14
TGCAGTGCTAACGGGGGGCTAGCTGGAGATACGCAGTATTTT
CSANGGLAGDTQYF
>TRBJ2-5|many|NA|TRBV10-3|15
TGTGCCATCAGTACGCAGGGGAAAGGGCAAGAGACCCAGTACTTC
CAISTQGKGQETQYF
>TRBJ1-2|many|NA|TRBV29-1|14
TGCAGCGGCACACTATTCGAGGGGCCCTATGGCTACACCTTC
CSGTLFEGPYGYTF
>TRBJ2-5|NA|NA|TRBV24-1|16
TGTGCCACCAGTGATTTTTCCAGGATGGGATTAGAGACCCAGTACTTC
CATSDFSRMGLETQYF
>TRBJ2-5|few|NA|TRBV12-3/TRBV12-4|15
TGTGCCAGCAGTTCGAACAGGGAGGGTCGAGAGACCCAGTACTTC
CASSSNREGRETQYF
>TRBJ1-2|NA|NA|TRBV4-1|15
TGCGCCAGCAGCCAAGCCCCAGGAATTAACTATGGCTACACCTTC
CASSQAPGINYGYTF
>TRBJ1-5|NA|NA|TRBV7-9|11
TGTGGGACGGGTGAGAATCAGCCCCAGCATTTT
CGTGENQPQHF
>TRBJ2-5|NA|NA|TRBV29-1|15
TGCAGCGTTGGGGTGGGGGGCTCGGGGTTAGAGACCCAGTACTTC
CSVGVGGSGLETQYF
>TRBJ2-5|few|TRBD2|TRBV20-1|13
TGCAGTGCTCACTCTAGCGGACAAGAGACCCAGTACTTC
CSAHSSGQETQYF
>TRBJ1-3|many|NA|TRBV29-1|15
TGCAGCGTTGAAGTAGTACCAGGGGCTGGAAACACCATATATTTT
CSVEVVPGAGNTIYF
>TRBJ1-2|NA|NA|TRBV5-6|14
TGTGCCAGCAGCGACGGGACCGAAGTTTATGGCTACACCTTC
CASSDGTEVYGYTF
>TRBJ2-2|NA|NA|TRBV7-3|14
TGTGCCAGCAGCTTAATGGCGGGACCCGGGGAGCTGTTTTTT
CASSLMAGPGELFF
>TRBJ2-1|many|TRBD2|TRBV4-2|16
TGTGCCAGCAGCCAAGAGGAGGCTAGCGGCTACAATGAGCAGTTCTTC
CASSQEEASGYNEQFF
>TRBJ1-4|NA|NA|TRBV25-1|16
TGTGCCAGCAGTGAAGGGCAGAGCGCAACTAATGAAAAACTGTTTTTT
CASSEGQSATNEKLFF
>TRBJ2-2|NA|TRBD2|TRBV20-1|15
TGCAGTGCTAGGGGCGGACTAGCGGACACCGGGGAGCTGTTTTTT
CSARGGLADTGELFF
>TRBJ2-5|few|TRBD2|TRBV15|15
TGTGCCACCAGCAGAGATGGGGGGACTAAAGAGACCCAGTACTTC
CATSRDGGTKETQYF
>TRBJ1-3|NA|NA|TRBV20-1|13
TGCAGTGCTAGGATCCCTACTGGAAACACCATATATTTT
CSARIPTGNTIYF
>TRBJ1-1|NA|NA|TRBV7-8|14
TGTGCCAGCAGCTCCCGGGACGTGAACACTGAAGCTTTCTTT
CASSSRDVNTEAFF
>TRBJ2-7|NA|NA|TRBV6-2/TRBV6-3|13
TGTGCCAGCAGCCGGTCCCCTTACGAAGGGCAGTACTTC
CASSRSPYEGQYF
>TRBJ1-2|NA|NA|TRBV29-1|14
TGCAGCGTTGAAAGGCCACCCAGACACTATGGCTACACCTTC
CSVERPPRHYGYTF
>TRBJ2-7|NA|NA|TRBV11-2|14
TGTGCCAGCAGCTCCAGACTTATCCCCTACGAGCAGTACTTC
CASSSRLIPYEQYF
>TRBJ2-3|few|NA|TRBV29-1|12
TGCAGCGCTACCCCCCGCACAGATACGCAGTATTTT
CSATPRTDTQYF
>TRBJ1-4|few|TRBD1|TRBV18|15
TGTGCCAGCTCACCAGCGGGACAGGGTGATGAAAAACTGTTTTTT
CASSPAGQGDEKLFF
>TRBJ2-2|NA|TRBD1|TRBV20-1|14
TGCAGTGCTCAGAGGGACAGGAACACCGGGGAGCTGTTTTTT
CSAQRDRNTGELFF
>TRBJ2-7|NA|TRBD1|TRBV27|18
TGTGCCAGCGGGCTCCGACCCGGGACAGGTCCGAGCTCCTACGAGCAGTACTTC
CASGLRPGTGPSSYEQYF
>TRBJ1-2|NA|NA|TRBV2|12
TGTGCCAGCAGAGAAGGGTTTTCTGGCTACACCTTC
CASREGFSGYTF
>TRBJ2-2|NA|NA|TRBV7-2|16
TGTGCCAGCAGCTCGCCAGTAGTAGGCGGGGCCGGGGAGCTGTTTTTT
CASSSPVVGGAGELFF
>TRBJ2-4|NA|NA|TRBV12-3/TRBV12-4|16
TGTGCCAGCTCAGGTCGGGACACGCCAGCCAAAAACATTCAGTACTTC
CASSGRDTPAKNIQYF
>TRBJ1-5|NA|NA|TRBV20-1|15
TGCAGTGCTAGCAGGGTACAGGGAGGCAATCAGCCCCAGCATTTT
CSASRVQGGNQPQHF
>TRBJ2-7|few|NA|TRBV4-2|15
TGTGCCAGCAGCCAAGAACCCCTACCCGGGTACGAGCAGTACTTC
CASSQEPLPGYEQYF
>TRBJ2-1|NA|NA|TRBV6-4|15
TGTGCCAGCAGTAGCTCACCGAGCTCCTACAATGAGCAGTTCTTC
CASSSSPSSYNEQFF
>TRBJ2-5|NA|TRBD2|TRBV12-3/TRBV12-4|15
TGTGCCAGCAGTTTAGGCGGGAGCTTCCAAGAGACCCAGTACTTC
CASSLGGSFQETQYF
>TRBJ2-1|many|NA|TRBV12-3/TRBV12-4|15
TGTGCCAGCACCCAAAACCGGGACACACACAATGAGCAGTTCTTC
CASTQNRDTHNEQFF
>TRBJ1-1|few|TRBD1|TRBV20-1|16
TGCAGTGCTATGCGACAGGGAGGGTATTGGGGCACTGAAGCTTTCTTT
CSAMRQGGYWGTEAFF
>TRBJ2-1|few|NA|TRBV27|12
TGTGCCAGCAGTAACCCTCGAGGTGAGCAGTTCTTC
CASSNPRGEQFF
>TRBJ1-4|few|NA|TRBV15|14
TGTGCCACCAGCAGAGCGGGCACTAATGAAAAACTGTTTTTT
CATSRAGTNEKLFF
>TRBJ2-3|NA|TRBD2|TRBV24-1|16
TGTGCCACCAGTGTGCAGACTAGCGGGGACACAGATACGCAGTATTTT
CATSVQTSGDTDTQYF
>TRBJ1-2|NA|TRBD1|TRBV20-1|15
TGCAGTGCTAGAGCCTCAGGGACAGGGGGCCGTGGCTACACCTTC
CSARASGTGGRGYTF
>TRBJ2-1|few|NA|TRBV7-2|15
TGTGCCAGCAGCCCAGGACATCGCTCCTACAATGAGCAGTTCTTC
CASSPGHRSYNEQFF
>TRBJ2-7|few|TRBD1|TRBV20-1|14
TGCAGTGCTAGTGCCGGGACAGGTTCCTACGAGCAGTACTTC
CSASAGTGSYEQYF